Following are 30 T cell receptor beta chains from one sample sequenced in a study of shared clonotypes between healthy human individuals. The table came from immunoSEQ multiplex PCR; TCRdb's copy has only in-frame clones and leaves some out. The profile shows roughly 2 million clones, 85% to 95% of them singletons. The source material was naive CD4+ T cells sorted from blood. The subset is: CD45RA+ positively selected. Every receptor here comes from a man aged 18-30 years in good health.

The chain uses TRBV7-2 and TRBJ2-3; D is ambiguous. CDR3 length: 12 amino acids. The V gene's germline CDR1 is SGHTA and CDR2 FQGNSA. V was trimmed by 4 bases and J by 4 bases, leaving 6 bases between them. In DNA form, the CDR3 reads TGTGCCAGCAGCTCCTTATCAGATACGCAGTATTTT. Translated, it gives CASSSLSDTQYF.

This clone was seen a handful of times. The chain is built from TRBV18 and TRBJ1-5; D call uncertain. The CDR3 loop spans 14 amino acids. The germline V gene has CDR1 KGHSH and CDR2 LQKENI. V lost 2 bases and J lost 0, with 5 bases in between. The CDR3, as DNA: TGTGCCAGCTCACCAGACCATAGCAATCAGCCCCAGCATTTT. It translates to CASSPDHSNQPQHF.

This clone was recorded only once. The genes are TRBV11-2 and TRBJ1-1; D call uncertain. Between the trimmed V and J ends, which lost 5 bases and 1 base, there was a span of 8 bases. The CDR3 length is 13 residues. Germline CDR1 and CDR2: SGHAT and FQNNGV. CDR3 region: CASSRRGNTEAFF. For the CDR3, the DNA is TGTGCCAGCAGCCGTCGGGGGAACACTGAAGCTTTCTTT.

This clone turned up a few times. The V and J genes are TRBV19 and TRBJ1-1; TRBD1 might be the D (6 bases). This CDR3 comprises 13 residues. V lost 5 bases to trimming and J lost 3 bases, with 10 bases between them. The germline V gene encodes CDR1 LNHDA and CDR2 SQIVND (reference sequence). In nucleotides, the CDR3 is TGTGCCAGTAGTGCATACAGGGACACTGAAGCTTTCTTT. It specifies CASSAYRDTEAFF.

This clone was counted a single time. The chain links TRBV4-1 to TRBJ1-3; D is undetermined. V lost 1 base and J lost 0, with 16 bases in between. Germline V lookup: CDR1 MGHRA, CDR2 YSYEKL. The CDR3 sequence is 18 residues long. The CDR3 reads CASSQGRQGRRSGNTIYF. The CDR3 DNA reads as TGCGCCAGCAGCCAAGGGAGGCAAGGCAGGCGCTCTGGAAACACCATATATTTT.

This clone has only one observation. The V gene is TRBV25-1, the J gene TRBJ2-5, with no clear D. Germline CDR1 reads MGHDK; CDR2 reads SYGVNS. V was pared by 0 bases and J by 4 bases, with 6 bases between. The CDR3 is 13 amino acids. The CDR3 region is CASSEYAAETQYF. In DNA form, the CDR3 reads TGTGCCAGCAGTGAATATGCGGCAGAGACCCAGTACTTC.

The DNA of the CDR3 is TGTGCCAGCAGTCAACCCAGGACAGGGACCTACGAGCAGTACTTC. Residues: CASSQPRTGTYEQYF. V and J are TRBV6-6 and TRBJ2-7; 8 nucleotides line up with TRBD1. Germline values: CDR1 MNHNY, CDR2 SVGAGI (reference sequence). The J segment lost 2 bases and the V segment lost 5 bases, leaving 8 bases of the junction unmatched. The CDR3 covers 15 residues.

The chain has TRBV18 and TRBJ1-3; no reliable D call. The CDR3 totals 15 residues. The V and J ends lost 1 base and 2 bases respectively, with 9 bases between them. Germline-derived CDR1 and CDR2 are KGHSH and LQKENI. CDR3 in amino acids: CASSPLPPPGNTIYF. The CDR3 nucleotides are TGTGCCAGCTCACCACTGCCCCCTCCTGGAAACACCATATATTTT. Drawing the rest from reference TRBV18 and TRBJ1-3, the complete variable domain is NAGVMQNPRHLVRRRGQEARLRCSPMKGHSHVYWYRQLPEEGLKFMVYLQKENIIDESGMPKERFSAEFPKEGPSILRIQQVVRGDSAAYFCASSPLPPPGNTIYFGEGSWLTVV.

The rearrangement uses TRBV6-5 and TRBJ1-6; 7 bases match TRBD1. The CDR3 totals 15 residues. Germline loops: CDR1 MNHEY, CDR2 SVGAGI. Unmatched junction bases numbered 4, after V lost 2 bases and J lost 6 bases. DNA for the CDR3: TGTGCCAGCAGTTACCTCAGGGGGACTAATTCACCCCTCCACTTT. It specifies CASSYLRGTNSPLHF.

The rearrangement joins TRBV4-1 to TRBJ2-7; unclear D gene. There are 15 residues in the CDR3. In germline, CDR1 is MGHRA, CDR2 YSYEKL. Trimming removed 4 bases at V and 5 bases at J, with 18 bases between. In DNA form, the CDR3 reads TGCGCCAGCAGCCTCTCACTCAGGCAGATCCACGAGCAGTACTTC. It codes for CASSLSLRQIHEQYF.

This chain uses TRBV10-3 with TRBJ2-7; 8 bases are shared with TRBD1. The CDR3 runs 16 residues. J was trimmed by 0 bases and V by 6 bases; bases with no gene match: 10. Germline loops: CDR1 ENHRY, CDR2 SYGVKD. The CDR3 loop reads CAISAGTGRSSYEQYF. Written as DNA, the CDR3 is TGTGCCATCAGCGCCGGGACAGGCCGTAGCTCCTACGAGCAGTACTTC.

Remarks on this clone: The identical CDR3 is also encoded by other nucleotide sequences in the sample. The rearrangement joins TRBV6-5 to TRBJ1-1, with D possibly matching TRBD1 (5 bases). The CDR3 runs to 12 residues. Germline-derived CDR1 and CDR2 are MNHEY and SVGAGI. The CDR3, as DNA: TGTGCGAGTGGGACGGTGAACACTGAAGCTTTCTTT. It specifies CASGTVNTEAFF.

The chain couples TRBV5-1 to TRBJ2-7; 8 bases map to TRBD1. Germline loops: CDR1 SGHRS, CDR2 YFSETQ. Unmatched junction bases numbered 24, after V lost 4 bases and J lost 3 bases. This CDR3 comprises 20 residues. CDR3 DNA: TGCGCCAGCAGCCCCGTGTCCGAGACAGGGGTGTTTACGGCGGTCTACGAGCAGTACTTC. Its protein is CASSPVSETGVFTAVYEQYF.

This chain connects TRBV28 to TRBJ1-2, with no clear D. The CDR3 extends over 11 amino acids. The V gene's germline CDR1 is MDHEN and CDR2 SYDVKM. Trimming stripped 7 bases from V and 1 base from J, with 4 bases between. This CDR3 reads CASTDNYGYTF. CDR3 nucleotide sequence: TGTGCCAGCACGGATAACTATGGCTACACCTTC.

CDR3 DNA: TGTGCCAGCAGTGAAGTGGGACAGGGCAGGTTCACGCAGTATTTT. It translates to CASSEVGQGRFTQYF. The genes are TRBV6-1 and TRBJ2-3, with 9 bases lining up with TRBD1. The CDR3 covers 15 residues. Germline CDR1 reads MNHNS; CDR2 reads SASEGT. The V and J ends lost 1 base and 9 bases, in that order; junction bases with no gene match: 8.

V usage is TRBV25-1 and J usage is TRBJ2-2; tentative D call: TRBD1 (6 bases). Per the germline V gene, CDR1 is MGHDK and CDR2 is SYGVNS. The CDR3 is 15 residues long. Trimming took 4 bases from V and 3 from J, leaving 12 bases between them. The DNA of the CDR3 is TGTGCCAGCAGTGCGACAGGCTGGGACACCGGGGAGCTGTTTTTT. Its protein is CASSATGWDTGELFF.

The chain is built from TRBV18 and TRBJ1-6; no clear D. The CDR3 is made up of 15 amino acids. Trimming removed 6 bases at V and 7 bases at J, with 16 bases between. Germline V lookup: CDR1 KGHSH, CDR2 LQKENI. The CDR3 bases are TGTGCCAGCTCTCAGACCCGGGATCAGAATTCACCCCTCCACTTT. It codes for CASSQTRDQNSPLHF.

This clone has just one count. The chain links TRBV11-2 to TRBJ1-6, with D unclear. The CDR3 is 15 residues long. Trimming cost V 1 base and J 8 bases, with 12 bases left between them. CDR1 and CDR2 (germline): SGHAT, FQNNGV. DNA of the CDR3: TGTGCCAGCAGCTTAGGGTCGGGGATAGATTCACCCCTCCACTTT. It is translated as CASSLGSGIDSPLHF.

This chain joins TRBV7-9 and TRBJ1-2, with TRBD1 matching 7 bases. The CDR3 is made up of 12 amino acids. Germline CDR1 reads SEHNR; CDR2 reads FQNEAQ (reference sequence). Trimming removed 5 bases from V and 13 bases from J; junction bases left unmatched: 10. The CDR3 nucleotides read TGTGCCAGCAGCAAACAGGGGTGGTTGTGCACCTTC. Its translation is CASSKQGWLCTF.

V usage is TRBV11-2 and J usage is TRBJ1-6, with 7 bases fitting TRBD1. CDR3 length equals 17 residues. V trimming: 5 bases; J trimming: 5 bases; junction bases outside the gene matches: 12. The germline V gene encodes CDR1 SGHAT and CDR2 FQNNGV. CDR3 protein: CASSIYYRGKDNSPLHF. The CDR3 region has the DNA TGTGCCAGCAGCATATATTACAGGGGAAAGGATAATTCACCCCTCCACTTT.

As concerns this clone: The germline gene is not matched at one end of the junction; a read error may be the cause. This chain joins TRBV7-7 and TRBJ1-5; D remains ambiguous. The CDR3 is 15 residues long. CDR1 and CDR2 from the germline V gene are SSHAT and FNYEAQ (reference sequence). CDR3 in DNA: TGTGCTAGCAGCTTAGCGCGAGATAAAGATCAGCCCCAGCATTTT. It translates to CASSLARDKDQPQHF.

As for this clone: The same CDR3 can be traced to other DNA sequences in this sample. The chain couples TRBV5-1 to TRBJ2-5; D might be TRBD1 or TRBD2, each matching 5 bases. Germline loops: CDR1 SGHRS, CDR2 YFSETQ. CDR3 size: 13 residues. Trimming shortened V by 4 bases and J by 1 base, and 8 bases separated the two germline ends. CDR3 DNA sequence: TGCGCCAGCAGCGCAGGGAGCCAAGAGACCCAGTACTTC. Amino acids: CASSAGSQETQYF.

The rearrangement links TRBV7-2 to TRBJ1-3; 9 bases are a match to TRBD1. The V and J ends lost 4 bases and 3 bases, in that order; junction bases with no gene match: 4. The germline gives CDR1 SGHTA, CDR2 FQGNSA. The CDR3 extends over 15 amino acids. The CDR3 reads CASSSNRGHGNTIYF. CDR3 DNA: TGTGCCAGCAGCTCAAACAGGGGGCATGGAAACACCATATATTTT.

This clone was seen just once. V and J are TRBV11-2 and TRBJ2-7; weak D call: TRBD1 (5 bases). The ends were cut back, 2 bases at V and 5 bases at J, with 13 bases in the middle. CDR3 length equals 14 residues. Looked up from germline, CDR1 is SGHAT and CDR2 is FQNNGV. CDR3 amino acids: CASSLNLQGHEQYF. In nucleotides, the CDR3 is TGTGCCAGCAGCTTAAACCTTCAGGGTCACGAGCAGTACTTC.

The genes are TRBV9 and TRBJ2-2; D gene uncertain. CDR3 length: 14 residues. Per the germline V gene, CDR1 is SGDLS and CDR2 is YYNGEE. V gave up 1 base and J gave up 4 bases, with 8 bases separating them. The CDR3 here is CASSVNGITGELFF. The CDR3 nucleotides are TGTGCCAGCAGCGTAAACGGAATCACCGGGGAGCTGTTTTTT. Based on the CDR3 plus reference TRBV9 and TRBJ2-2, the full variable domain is DSGVTQTPKHLITATGQRVTLRCSPRSGDLSVYWYQQSLDQGLQFLIQYYNGEERAKGNILERFSAQQFPDLHSELNLSSLELGDSALYFCASSVNGITGELFFGEGSRLTVL.

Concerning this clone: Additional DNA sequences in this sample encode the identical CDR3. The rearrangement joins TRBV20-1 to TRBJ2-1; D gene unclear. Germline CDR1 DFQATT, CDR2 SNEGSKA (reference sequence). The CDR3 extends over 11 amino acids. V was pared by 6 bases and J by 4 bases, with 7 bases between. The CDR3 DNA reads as TGCAGTGCCCCCAGTTACAATGAGCAGTTCTTC. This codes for CSAPSYNEQFF.

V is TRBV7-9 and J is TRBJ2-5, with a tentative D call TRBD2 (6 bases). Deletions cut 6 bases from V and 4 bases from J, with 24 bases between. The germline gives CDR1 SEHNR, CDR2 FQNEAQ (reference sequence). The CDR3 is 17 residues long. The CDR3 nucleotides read TGTGCCAGCAGTCCCGGAGGGTGGCTCCTGAACGGAGAGACCCAGTACTTC. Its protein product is CASSPGGWLLNGETQYF.

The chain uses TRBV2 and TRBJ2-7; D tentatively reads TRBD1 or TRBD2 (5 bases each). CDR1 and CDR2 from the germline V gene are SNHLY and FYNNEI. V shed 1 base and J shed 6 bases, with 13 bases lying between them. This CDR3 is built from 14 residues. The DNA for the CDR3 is TGTGCCAGCAGTGAAGAGGCCGGGGCCGCCGAGCAGTACTTC. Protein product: CASSEEAGAAEQYF.

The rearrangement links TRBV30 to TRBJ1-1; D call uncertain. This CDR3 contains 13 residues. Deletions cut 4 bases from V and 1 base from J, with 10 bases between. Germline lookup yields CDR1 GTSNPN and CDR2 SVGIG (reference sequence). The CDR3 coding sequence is TGTGCCTGGATTACGGTAAAGAACACTGAAGCTTTCTTT. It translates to CAWITVKNTEAFF.

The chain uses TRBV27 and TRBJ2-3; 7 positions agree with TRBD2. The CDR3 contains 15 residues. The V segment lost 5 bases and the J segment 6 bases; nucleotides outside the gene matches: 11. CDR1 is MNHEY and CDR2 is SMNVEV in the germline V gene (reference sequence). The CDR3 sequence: CASSPWSSGGDTQYF. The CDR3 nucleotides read TGTGCCAGCAGTCCATGGTCTAGCGGTGGGGATACGCAGTATTTT.